This TCR beta chain was captured in a study of Ad26.COV2.S vaccination and SARS-CoV-2 variants. General observations from the study: Spike-specific responses of CD8+ and CD4+ T cells were reported to display substantial breadth after vaccination. Vaccine and placebo recipients had comparable breadth of non-spike TCRs. Using TCR breadth and depth analyses may have led to underestimated total T cell responses. Recipients given vaccine exceeded placebo recipients in spike-specific TCR breadth.

Details on this clone: Its antigen is not identified.

Profiled with immunoSEQ multiplex PCR; TCRdb holds only in-frame clones, not every one. The table has roughly 150,000 clones, about nine tenths seen once. The material sequenced was peripheral blood, taken after recovery from COVID-19. The receptor was derived from a human donor who had recovered from COVID-19.

In nucleotides, the CDR3 is TGTGCCAGCAGTGGGGACATACGCTCCTACGAGCAGTACTTC. Translation gives CASSGDIRSYEQYF. The chain has TRBV2 and TRBJ2-7; D might be TRBD1 (6 bases). V gave up 4 bases and J gave up 0 bases, with 10 bases separating them. Germline CDR1 SNHLY, CDR2 FYNNEI. This CDR3 contains 14 residues. Based on the CDR3 plus reference TRBV2 and TRBJ2-7, the full variable domain is EPEVTQTPSHQVTQMGQEVILRCVPISNHLYFYWYRQILGQKVEFLVSFYNNEISEKSEIFDDQFSVERPDGSNFTLKIRSTKLEDSAMYFCASSGDIRSYEQYFGPGTRLTVT.